This T cell receptor (beta chain) stems from a study of OX40 agonist ivuxolimab in advanced cancers. The CDR3 is made up of 19 amino acids. The germline V and J ends were trimmed by 3 bases and 0 bases, with 21 bases remaining between them. The germline V gene has CDR1 LNHDA and CDR2 SQIVND (reference sequence). As concerns this clone: Its antigen is currently unknown.

General study findings and limits: Some patients without response likewise showed low normalized clonal expansion.

Generated by immunoSEQ multiplex PCR, the TCRdb table keeps only in-frame clones and is missing some. Found here are 27,000 or so clones, about 86% of them singletons; the top ten hold about two fifths. Sequencing was performed on CD4+ or CD8+ T cells sorted from blood, taken in a trial of the OX40 agonist ivuxolimab. V is TRBV19 and J is TRBJ1-5; tentative D call: TRBD1 (5 bases). The clonotype was recovered from an adult with an advanced solid tumor such as melanoma, head and neck, liver or kidney cancer. CDR3 nucleotides: TGTGCCAGTAGTATGCCTTGGACACTTACCCGTGATAGCAATCAGCCCCAGCATTTT. Translated, it gives CASSMPWTLTRDSNQPQHF.